A selection of T cell receptor beta chains follows, all from one sample in a study of shared clonotypes between healthy human individuals. Sequencing was performed with immunoSEQ multiplex PCR; in TCRdb, only in-frame clones are kept and a portion is missing. The data show about 2 million clones, 85% to 95% seen once. Sequencing input: naive CD4+ T cells sorted from blood. These receptors all stem from a man between 18 and 29 years old in good health. The conserved cysteine and the conserved F or W are not part of the CDR3 here. The order of the fields is D gene, V gene, CDR3 protein. A D gene is named only where the DNA matches it firmly.

>.|TRBV2
ASSGQISNQPQH
>TRBD2|TRBV2
ASSAGTSINEQF
>.|TRBV7-2
ASSLVSGNTGELF
>.|TRBV5-6
ASKNQGQGEQF
>TRBD1|TRBV5-1
ASSPDRNGYT
>TRBD1|TRBV10-3
AGGQGQGLTDTQY
>TRBD1|TRBV10-3
ASRPPGQFVYEQY
>.|TRBV30
AYRSTQTQY
>.|TRBV7-6
ASSLEGRATEAF
>.|TRBV2
ASSEDTANTGELF
>.|TRBV2
ASSEASGSRKYEQY
>.|TRBV19
ASSEQGVRGDTQY
>TRBD1|TRBV28
ASSLTGWGTQY
>TRBD1|TRBV7-9
ASSQTGGSNQPQH
>.|TRBV27
ASSFGANYNEQF
>.|TRBV19
ASSQTGANVLT
>.|TRBV21-1
ASSKQGVNSGYYNEQF
>.|TRBV2
ASLPLNYGYT
>TRBD1|TRBV11-2
ASSLAPGQGYGYT
>.|TRBV25-1
ASPVGLMNTEAF
>.|TRBV5-1
ASSPEAGLGNTIY
>.|TRBV10-3
AITPRNNEQF
>.|TRBV19
ASSTGPTLGRNTEAF
>.|TRBV5-1
ASSLAGVVEWDTQY
>.|TRBV2
ASSEAGAHPSNQPQH
>TRBD1|TRBV27
ASSLGDSPYNEQF
>TRBD2|TRBV11-2
ASSIIAGGQETQY
>.|TRBV18
ASSPPAGYGYT
>.|TRBV6-1
ASSVGPQGPQH
>.|TRBV9
ASSQGTYNSPLH
>TRBD1|TRBV7-6
ASSSRQGENTGELF
>TRBD1|TRBV5-1
ASSLVQGVTYNEQF
>TRBD2|TRBV10-3
AISATLAGTNTGELF
>.|TRBV10-3
AISRDHNSPLH
>.|TRBV2
ASSLLGRDNEQF
>.|TRBV18
ASSPPGGNYGYT
>.|TRBV10-3
AISESPDQPQH
>.|TRBV10-1
ASSGQGEETQY
>.|TRBV5-1
ASSPLDSVFYEQY
>.|TRBV5-1
ASSLDSTDTQY